Presented here are 19 T cell receptor beta chains from one specimen sequenced in a study of cytomegalovirus exposure and HLA in healthy donors. Measured with immunoSEQ multiplex PCR; TCRdb has only the in-frame clones, and not every one. Here the sample spans roughly 180,000 clones, roughly 82% being singletons. Sample: PBMCs. The receptor source for this set is a man aged 18 to 30 in good health and CMV-seropositive.

On this clone: The sample contains more than one DNA sequence encoding this CDR3. The chain combines TRBV30 with TRBJ1-1; possible D gene TRBD1, 5 bases. Germline CDR1 reads GTSNPN; CDR2 reads SVGIG (reference sequence). V lost 3 bases and J 5 bases, leaving 13 bases between the germline ends. The CDR3 is made up of 13 amino acids. The CDR3 DNA sequence: TGTGCCTGGAGGGGGGGACCTGGGACTGAAGCTTTCTTT. It yields the protein CAWRGGPGTEAFF.

The gene calls are TRBV5-1 and TRBJ2-7; TRBD1 matches at 7 bases. Germline trimming cut 0 bases from V and 4 bases from J; bases unmatched to any gene: 13. Germline-derived CDR1 and CDR2 are SGHRS and YFSETQ. The CDR3 runs 17 residues. The DNA for the CDR3 is TGCGCCAGCAGCTTGGCCTCACAGGGGAAAGGCAGGTACGAGCAGTACTTC. Encoded protein: CASSLASQGKGRYEQYF.

CDR3 sequence (DNA): TGTGCCATGCGGACAGGGAACACTGAAGCTTTCTTT. Residues: CAMRTGNTEAFF. This sequence joins TRBV10-3 and TRBJ1-1; TRBD1 agrees at 7 bases. CDR3 length equals 12 residues. CDR1 ENHRY and CDR2 SYGVKD come from the germline V gene. V was pared by 9 bases and J by 1 base, with 2 bases of the junction left unmatched.

This rearrangement joins TRBV7-7 to TRBJ2-7, with TRBD2 matching 9 bases. CDR1 and CDR2 from the germline V gene are SSHAT and FNYEAQ (reference sequence). The CDR3 spans 19 residues. Trimming removed 2 bases from V and 5 bases from J; junction bases left unmatched: 19. The chain's CDR3 is CASSLTPPPASGIFNEQYF. The CDR3 DNA reads TGTGCCAGCAGCTTAACTCCACCCCCGGCTAGCGGGATATTCAACGAGCAGTACTTC. Variable domain in full (rest from reference TRBV7-7 and TRBJ2-7): GAGVSQSPRYKVTKRGQDVTLRCDPISSHATLYWYQQALGQGPEFLTYFNYEAQPDKSGLPSDRFSAERPEGSISTLTIQRTEQRDSAMYRCASSLTPPPASGIFNEQYFGPGTRLTVT.

The gene calls are TRBV11-3 and TRBJ2-7, with a possible D match to TRBD1 (5 bases). Germline V gives CDR1 SGHNT, CDR2 YENEEA. Between the trimmed V and J ends, which lost 4 bases and 0 bases, there was a span of 7 bases. The length of the CDR3 is 13 residues. The CDR3 DNA reads as TGTGCCAGCAGCTCCAGGGACTCCTACGAGCAGTACTTC. This gives the protein CASSSRDSYEQYF.

The V gene is TRBV5-1, the J gene TRBJ2-2; TRBD2 might be the D (7 bases). This CDR3 contains 16 residues. Germline loops: CDR1 SGHRS, CDR2 YFSETQ. V lost 0 bases and J 2 bases, leaving 11 bases between the germline ends. The CDR3 protein is CASSLVGGTNTGELFF. CDR3 bases: TGCGCCAGCAGCTTGGTGGGAGGGACAAACACCGGGGAGCTGTTTTTT.

The chain links TRBV6-5 to TRBJ1-1; D perhaps matches TRBD1 (6 bases). Germline-derived CDR1 and CDR2 are MNHEY and SVGAGI. Trimming removed 4 bases at V and 5 bases at J, with 14 bases between. This CDR3 has 14 residues. CDR3: CASSFTGLSTEAFF. CDR3 nucleotide sequence: TGTGCCAGCAGTTTTACAGGGTTGAGTACTGAAGCTTTCTTT.

The chain is built from TRBV5-1 and TRBJ2-1, with 7 bases that match TRBD1. This CDR3 comprises 14 residues. The germline V gene encodes CDR1 SGHRS and CDR2 YFSETQ. With 4 bases clipped from V and 6 bases from J, the junction kept 7 bases outside the gene matches. CDR3 sequence (DNA): TGCGCCAGCAGCAGGCAGGGGGTAGGCAATGAGCAGTTCTTC. This gives the protein CASSRQGVGNEQFF.

The chain is built from TRBV19 and TRBJ2-7; 7 positions match TRBD2. The V gene's germline CDR1 is LNHDA and CDR2 SQIVND (reference sequence). V dropped 7 bases and J dropped 0; count of bases not matched to a gene: 6. This CDR3 has 14 amino acids. CDR3 amino acids: CASNLAAHSYEQYF. CDR3 sequence (DNA): TGTGCCAGTAATCTAGCGGCCCACTCCTACGAGCAGTACTTC.

The J gene is TRBJ1-1, the V gene TRBV4-2, with D possibly TRBD1 on 5 matching bases. Trimming took 0 bases from V and 4 from J, leaving 9 bases between them. This CDR3 spans 14 amino acids. Germline V lookup: CDR1 LGHNA, CDR2 YNFKEQ. CDR3 protein: CASSQEGGSTEAFF. CDR3 sequence (DNA): TGTGCCAGCAGCCAAGAGGGGGGGAGCACTGAAGCTTTCTTT.

The V call is TRBV28, the J call TRBJ2-5, with TRBD1 matching 8 bases. This CDR3 region has 15 residues. CDR1 is MDHEN and CDR2 is SYDVKM in the germline V gene. The V gene end was trimmed by 4 bases and the J gene end by 5 bases; junction bases not matched to a gene: 9. DNA of the CDR3: TGTGCCAGCAGTTCGGGCCGACAGGGGCAGGAGACCCAGTACTTC. Its protein is CASSSGRQGQETQYF.

The chain combines TRBV28 with TRBJ2-7; tentatively, D is TRBD2 (6 bases). V shed 4 bases and J shed 0 bases, with 16 bases lying between them. The V gene's germline CDR1 is MDHEN and CDR2 SYDVKM. There are 16 residues in the CDR3. CDR3: CASSSWRGRYSYEQYF. CDR3 in DNA: TGTGCCAGCAGTTCCTGGAGGGGTCGTTACTCCTACGAGCAGTACTTC.

V and J are TRBV4-1 and TRBJ1-2; 7 nucleotides agree with TRBD1. The CDR3 spans 15 residues. Germline-derived CDR1 and CDR2 are MGHRA and YSYEKL. The trim removed 0 bases at V and 3 bases at J, leaving 4 bases unmatched. CDR3 bases: TGCGCCAGCAGCCAAGAAGAAGACAGGGACTATGGCTACACCTTC. Its translation: CASSQEEDRDYGYTF.

This rearrangement joins TRBV6-5 to TRBJ1-1; D may be TRBD1 (5 bases). With 5 bases removed from V and 6 bases from J, the gap between germline ends came to 10 bases. Germline loops: CDR1 MNHEY, CDR2 SVGAGI. The CDR3 has 12 residues. CDR3 sequence (DNA): TGTGCCAGCAGTCAGGGATTGTCTGAAGCTTTCTTT. This codes for CASSQGLSEAFF.

This clone has just one count. The chain recombines TRBV7-8 with TRBJ2-3, with TRBD2 matching over 9 bases. The germline CDR1 and CDR2 sequences are SGHVS and FQNEAQ. The junction had 5 bases not matched to a gene; V was cut back by 0 bases and J by 7 bases. This CDR3 is built from 15 residues. The CDR3 nucleotides read TGTGCCAGCAGCTTAGCTCAGCGGGAGGAGCATACGCAGTATTTT. Protein product: CASSLAQREEHTQYF.

The chain uses TRBV27 and TRBJ2-2; 7 bases align to TRBD2. The ends lost 5 bases at V and 4 bases at J; junction bases unmatched: 7. This CDR3 is 15 amino acids long. CDR1 is MNHEY and CDR2 is SMNVEV in the germline V gene (reference sequence). The CDR3 region is CASSRDRGGTGELFF. CDR3 nucleotide sequence: TGTGCCAGCAGTCGGGACCGCGGGGGCACCGGGGAGCTGTTTTTT.

The CDR3 protein is CASSLGPNTEAFF. For the CDR3, the DNA is TGTGCCAGCAGCTTGGGGCCGAACACTGAAGCTTTCTTT. The chain uses TRBV5-4 and TRBJ1-1; D uncertain. CDR1 and CDR2 (germline): SGHNT, YYREEE (reference sequence). Trimming shortened V by 0 bases and J by 1 base, and 4 bases separated the two germline ends. The CDR3 covers 13 residues.

The chain combines TRBV19 with TRBJ2-3; TRBD1 aligns across 7 bases. Looked up from germline, CDR1 is LNHDA and CDR2 is SQIVND (reference sequence). The V and J ends lost 5 bases and 2 bases, in that order; junction bases with no gene match: 4. The CDR3 consists of 14 residues. CDR3 residues: CASSPGQYTDTQYF. CDR3 nucleotide sequence: TGTGCCAGTAGTCCGGGACAGTACACAGATACGCAGTATTTT.

V gene TRBV5-6 combines with J gene TRBJ2-3; 7 nucleotides line up with TRBD2. Per germline, CDR1 SGHDT and CDR2 YYEEEE. The length of the CDR3 is 15 residues. Trimming cost V 4 bases and J 5 bases; bases outside gene matches: 10. CDR3 amino acids: CASSMAGDGGDTQYF. As DNA, the CDR3 is TGTGCCAGCAGCATGGCGGGAGACGGGGGAGATACGCAGTATTTT.